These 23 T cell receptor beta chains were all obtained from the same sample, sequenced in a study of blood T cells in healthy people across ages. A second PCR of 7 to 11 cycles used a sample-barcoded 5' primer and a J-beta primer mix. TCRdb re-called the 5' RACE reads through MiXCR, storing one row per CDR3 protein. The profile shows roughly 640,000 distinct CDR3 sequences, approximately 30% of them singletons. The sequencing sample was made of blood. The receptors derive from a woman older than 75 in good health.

CDR3 residues: CASSPDTGDEQYF. DNA for the CDR3: TGTGCCAGCAGCCCGGACACAGGGGATGAGCAGTACTTC. The V and J genes are TRBV27 and TRBJ2-7; TRBD1 agrees at 7 bases. This CDR3 is built from 13 residues. The V and J ends lost 6 bases and 7 bases, in that order; junction bases with no gene match: 9. In germline, CDR1 is MNHEY, CDR2 SMNVEV (reference sequence).

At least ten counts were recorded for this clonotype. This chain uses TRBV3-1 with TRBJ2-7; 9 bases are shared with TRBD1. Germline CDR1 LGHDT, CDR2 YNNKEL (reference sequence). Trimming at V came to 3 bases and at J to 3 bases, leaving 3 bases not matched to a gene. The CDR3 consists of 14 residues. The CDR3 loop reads CASSQGQGIYEQYF. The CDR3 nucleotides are TGTGCCAGCAGCCAGGGACAGGGAATCTACGAGCAGTACTTC.

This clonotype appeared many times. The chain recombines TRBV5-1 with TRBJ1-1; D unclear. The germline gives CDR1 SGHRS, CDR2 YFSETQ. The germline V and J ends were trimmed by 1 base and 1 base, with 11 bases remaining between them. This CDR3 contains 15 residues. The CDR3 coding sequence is TGCGCCAGCAGCTTGCGGGGTCGGGGGAACACTGAAGCTTTCTTT. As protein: CASSLRGRGNTEAFF.

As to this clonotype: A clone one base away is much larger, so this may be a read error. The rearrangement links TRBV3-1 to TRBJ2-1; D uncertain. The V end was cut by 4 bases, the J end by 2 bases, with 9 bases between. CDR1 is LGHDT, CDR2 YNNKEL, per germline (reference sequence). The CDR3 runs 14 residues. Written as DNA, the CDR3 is TGTGCCAGCAGCCGCGCCGTTACCTACAATGAGCAGTTCTTC. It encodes CASSRAVTYNEQFF.

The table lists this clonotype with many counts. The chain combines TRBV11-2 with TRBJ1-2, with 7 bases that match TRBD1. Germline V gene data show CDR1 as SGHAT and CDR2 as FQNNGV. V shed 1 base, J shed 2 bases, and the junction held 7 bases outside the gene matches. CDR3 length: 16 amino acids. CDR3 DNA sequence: TGTGCCAGCAGCTTAGGGACAGGCCCTACCAACTATGGCTACACCTTC. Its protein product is CASSLGTGPTNYGYTF.

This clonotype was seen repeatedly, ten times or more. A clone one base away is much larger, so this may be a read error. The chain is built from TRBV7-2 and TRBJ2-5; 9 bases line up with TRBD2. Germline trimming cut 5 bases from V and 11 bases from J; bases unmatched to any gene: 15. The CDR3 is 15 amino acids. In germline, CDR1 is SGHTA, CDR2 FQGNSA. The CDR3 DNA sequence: TGTGCCAGCAGCCCAGGGACTAGCCGGGCCAATGAGCAGTACTTC. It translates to CASSPGTSRANEQYF.

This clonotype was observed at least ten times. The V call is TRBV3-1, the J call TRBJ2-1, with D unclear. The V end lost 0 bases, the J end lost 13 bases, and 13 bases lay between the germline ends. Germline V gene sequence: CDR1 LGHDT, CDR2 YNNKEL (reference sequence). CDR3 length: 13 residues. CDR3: CASSQDPGLFQFF. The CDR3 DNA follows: TGTGCCAGCAGCCAAGATCCTGGCCTTTTTCAGTTCTTC.

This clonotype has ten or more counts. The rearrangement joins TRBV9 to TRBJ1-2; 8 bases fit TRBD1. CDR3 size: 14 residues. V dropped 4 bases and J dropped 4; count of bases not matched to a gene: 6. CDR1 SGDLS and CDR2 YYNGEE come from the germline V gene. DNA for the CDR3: TGTGCCAGCAGCTCTCGACAGGGGACCTATGGCTACACCTTC. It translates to CASSSRQGTYGYTF. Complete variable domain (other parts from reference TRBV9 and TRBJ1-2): DSGVTQTPKHLITATGQRVTLRCSPRSGDLSVYWYQQSLDQGLQFLIQYYNGEERAKGNILERFSAQQFPDLHSELNLSSLELGDSALYFCASSSRQGTYGYTFGSGTRLTVV.

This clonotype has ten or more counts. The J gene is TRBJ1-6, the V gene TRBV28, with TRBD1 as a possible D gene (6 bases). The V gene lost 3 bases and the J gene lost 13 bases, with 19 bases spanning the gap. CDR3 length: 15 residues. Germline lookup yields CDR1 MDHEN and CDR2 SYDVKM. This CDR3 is CASSFGGQASIPLHF. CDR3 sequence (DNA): TGTGCCAGCAGTTTCGGGGGCCAGGCATCAATTCCCCTCCACTTT.

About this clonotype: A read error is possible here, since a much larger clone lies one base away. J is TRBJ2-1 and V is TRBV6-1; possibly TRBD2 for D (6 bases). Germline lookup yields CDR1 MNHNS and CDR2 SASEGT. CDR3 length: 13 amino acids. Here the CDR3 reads CASSRRGYNGQFF. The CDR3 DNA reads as TGTGCCAGTTCACGGCGGGGATACAATGGGCAGTTCTTC.

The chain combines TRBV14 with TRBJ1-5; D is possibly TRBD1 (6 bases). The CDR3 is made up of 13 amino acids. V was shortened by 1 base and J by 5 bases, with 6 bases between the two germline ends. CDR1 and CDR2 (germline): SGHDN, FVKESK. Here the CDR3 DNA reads TGTGCCAGCAGCCAAGGGGGGCATCAGCCCCAGCATTTT. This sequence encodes CASSQGGHQPQHF.

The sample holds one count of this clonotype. The CDR3 loop is CASSLERLRGSPYEQYF. DNA of the CDR3: TGTGCCAGCAGCTTAGAACGGCTCAGGGGGTCTCCTTACGAGCAGTACTTC. This chain uses TRBV7-2 with TRBJ2-7, with 7 bases matching TRBD1. V shed 1 base and J 4 bases; nucleotides not matched to a gene: 13. This CDR3 has 17 residues. The V gene's germline CDR1 is SGHTA and CDR2 FQGNSA. Filled out from reference TRBV7-2 and TRBJ2-7, the complete variable domain reads GAGVSQSPSNKVTEKGKDVELRCDPISGHTALYWYRQSLGQGLEFLIYFQGNSAPDKSGLPSDRFSAERTGGSVSTLTIQRTQQEDSAVYLCASSLERLRGSPYEQYFGPGTRLTVT.

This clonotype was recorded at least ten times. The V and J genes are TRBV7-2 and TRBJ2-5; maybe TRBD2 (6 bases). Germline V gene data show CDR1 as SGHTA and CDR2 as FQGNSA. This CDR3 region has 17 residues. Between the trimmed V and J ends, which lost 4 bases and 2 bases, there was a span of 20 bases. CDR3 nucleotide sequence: TGTGCCAGCAGCTCAGAACTCGGGACTGTAAATCAAGAGACCCAGTACTTC. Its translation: CASSSELGTVNQETQYF.

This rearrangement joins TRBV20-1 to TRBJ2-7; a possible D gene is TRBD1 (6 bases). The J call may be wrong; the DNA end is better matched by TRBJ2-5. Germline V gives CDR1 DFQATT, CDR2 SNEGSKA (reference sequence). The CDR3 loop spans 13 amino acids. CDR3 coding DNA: TGCAGTGCCACCGGGTCCCGAGGGGGGACCCAGTACTTC. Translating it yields CSATGSRGGTQYF.

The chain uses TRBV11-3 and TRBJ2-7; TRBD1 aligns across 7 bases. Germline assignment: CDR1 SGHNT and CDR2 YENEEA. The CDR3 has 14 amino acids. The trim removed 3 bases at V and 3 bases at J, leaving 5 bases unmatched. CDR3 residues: CASSLTQGVYEQYF. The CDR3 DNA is TGTGCCAGCAGCTTGACCCAGGGGGTCTACGAGCAGTACTTC.

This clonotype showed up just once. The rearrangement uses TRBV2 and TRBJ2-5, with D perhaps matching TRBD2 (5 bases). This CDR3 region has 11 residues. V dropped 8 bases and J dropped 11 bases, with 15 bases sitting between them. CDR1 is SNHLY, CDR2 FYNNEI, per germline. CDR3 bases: TGTGCCAGCCGAAGCCTCGGGGAGCAGTACTTC. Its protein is CASRSLGEQYF.

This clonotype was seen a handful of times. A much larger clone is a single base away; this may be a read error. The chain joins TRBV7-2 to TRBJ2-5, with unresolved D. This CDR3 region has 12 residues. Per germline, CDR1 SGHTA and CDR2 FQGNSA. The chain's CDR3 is CACSPAVETQYF. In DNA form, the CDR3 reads TGTGCCTGCAGCCCGGCGGTCGAGACCCAGTACTTC.

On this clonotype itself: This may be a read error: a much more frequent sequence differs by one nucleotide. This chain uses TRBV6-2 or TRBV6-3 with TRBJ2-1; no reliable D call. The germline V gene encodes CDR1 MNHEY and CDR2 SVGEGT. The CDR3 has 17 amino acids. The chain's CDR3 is CVSSYSSDGPSYNEQFF. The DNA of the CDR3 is TGTGTCAGCAGTTACTCGAGCGACGGACCTTCATACAATGAGCAGTTCTTC.

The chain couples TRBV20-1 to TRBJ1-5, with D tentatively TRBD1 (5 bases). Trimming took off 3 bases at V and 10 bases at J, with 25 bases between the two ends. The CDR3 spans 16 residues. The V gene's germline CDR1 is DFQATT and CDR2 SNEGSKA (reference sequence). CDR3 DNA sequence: TGCAGTGCTAGTTTGGGACGGGGCGGGAGAAATTTACCCCAGCATTTT. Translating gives CSASLGRGGRNLPQHF.

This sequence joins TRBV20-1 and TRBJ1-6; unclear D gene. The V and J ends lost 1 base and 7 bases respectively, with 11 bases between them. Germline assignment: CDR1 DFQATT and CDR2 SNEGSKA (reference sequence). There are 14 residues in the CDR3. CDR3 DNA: TGCAGTGCTAGAGTTAGGGATCGGAATTCACCCCTCCACTTT. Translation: CSARVRDRNSPLHF.

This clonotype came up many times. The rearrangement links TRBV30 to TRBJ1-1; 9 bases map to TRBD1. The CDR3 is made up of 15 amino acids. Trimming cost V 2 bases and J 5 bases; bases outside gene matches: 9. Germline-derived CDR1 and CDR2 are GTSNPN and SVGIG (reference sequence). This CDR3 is CAWSTQQGAGTEAFF. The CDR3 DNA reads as TGTGCCTGGAGTACCCAACAGGGGGCAGGGACTGAAGCTTTCTTT.

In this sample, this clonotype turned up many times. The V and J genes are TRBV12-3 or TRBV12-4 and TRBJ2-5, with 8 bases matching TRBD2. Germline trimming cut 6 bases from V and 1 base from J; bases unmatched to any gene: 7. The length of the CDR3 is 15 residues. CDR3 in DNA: TGTGCCAGCAGCCCCAACGGGAGGGTCCAAGAGACCCAGTACTTC. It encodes CASSPNGRVQETQYF.

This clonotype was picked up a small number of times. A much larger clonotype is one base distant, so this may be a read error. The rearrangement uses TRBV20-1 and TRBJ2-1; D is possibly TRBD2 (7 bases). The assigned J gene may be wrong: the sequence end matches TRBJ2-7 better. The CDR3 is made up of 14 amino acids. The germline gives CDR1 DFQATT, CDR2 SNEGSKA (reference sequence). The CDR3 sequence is CSASGGLSYNEQYF. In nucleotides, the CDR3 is TGCAGTGCTAGCGGGGGGCTCTCCTACAATGAGCAGTACTTC.